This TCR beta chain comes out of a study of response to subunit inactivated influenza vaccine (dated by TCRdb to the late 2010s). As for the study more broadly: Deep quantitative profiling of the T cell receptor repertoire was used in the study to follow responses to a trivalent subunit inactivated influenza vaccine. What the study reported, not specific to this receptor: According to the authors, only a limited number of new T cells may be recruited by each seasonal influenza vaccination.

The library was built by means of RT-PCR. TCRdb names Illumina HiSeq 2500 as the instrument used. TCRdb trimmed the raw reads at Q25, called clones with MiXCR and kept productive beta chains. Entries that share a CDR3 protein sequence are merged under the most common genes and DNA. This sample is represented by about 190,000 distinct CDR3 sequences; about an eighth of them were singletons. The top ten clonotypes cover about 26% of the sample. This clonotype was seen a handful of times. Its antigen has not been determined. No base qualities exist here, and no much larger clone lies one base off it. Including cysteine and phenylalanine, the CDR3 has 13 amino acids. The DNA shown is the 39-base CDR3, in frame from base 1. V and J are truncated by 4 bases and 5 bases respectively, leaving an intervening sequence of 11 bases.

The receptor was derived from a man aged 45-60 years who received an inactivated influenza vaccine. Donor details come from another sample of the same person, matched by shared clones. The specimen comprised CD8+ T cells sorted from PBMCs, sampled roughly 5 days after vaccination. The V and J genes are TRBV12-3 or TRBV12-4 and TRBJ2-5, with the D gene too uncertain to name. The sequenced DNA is TGTGCCAGCAGTTCCTTTTCGGTTGAGACCCAGTACTTC. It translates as CASSSFSVETQYF.